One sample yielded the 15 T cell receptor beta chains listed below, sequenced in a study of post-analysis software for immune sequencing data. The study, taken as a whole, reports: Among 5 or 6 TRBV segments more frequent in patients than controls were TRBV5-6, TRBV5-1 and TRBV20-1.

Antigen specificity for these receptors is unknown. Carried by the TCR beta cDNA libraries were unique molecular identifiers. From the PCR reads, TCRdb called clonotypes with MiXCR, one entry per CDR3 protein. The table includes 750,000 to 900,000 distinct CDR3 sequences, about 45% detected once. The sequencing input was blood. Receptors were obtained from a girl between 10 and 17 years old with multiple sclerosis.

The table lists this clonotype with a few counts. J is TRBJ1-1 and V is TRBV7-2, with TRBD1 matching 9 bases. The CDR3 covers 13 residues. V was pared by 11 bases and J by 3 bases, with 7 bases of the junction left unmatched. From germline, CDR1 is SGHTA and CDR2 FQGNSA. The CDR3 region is CAAWTGADTEAFF. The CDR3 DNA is TGTGCCGCTTGGACAGGGGCGGACACTGAAGCTTTCTTT.

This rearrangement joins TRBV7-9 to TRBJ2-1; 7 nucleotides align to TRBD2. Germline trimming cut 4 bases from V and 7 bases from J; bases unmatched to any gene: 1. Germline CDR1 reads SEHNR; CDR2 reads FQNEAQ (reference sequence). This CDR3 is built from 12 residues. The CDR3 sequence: CASSWDYNEQFF. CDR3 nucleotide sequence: TGTGCCAGCAGCTGGGACTATAATGAGCAGTTCTTC.

The DNA for the CDR3 is TGTGCCAGCAGCTTGGACAGACTCTCTGGGGCCAACGTCCTGACTTTC. Residues: CASSLDRLSGANVLTF. This rearrangement joins TRBV7-8 to TRBJ2-6; D might be TRBD1 (6 bases). With 3 bases removed from V and 0 bases from J, the gap between germline ends came to 9 bases. The CDR3 is 16 amino acids. Germline assignment: CDR1 SGHVS and CDR2 FQNEAQ.

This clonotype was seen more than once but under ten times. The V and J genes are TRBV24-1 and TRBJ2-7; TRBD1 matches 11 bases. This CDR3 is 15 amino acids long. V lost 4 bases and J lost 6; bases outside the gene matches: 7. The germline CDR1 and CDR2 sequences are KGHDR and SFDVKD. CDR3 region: CATSDPGQGAGEQYF. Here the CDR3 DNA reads TGTGCCACCAGTGACCCAGGACAGGGGGCGGGCGAGCAGTACTTC.

The CDR3, as DNA: TGTGCCAGCAGTTTCGGGTCGAGACGCGGGACTAGCACAGATACGCAGTATTTT. Encoded protein: CASSFGSRRGTSTDTQYF. The chain carries TRBV12-3 or TRBV12-4 and TRBJ2-3, with D tentatively TRBD2 (6 bases). CDR3 length: 18 residues. V lost 3 bases and J 0 bases, leaving 19 bases between the germline ends.

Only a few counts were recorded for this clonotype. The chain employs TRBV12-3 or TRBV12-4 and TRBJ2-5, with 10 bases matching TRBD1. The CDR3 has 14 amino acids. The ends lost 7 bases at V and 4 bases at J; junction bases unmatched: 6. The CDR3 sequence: CASTRTGGRETQYF. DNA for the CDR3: TGTGCCAGCACCCGGACAGGGGGACGAGAGACCCAGTACTTC.

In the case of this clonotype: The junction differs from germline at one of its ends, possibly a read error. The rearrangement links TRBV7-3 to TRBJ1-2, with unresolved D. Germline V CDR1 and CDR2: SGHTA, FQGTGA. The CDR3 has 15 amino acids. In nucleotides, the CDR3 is TGTGCCCGCAGCCCCTTAGGGTTGGTTGATAGTGGCTACACCTTC. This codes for CARSPLGLVDSGYTF.

The CDR3 sequence is CATSRDGRELFF. In DNA, the CDR3 is TGTGCCACCAGCAGAGATGGCAGGGAGCTGTTTTTT. The chain combines TRBV15 with TRBJ2-2; D ambiguous. This CDR3 region has 12 residues. V was pared by 0 bases and J by 9 bases, with 5 bases between. Looked up from germline, CDR1 is LNHNV and CDR2 is YYDKDF (reference sequence).

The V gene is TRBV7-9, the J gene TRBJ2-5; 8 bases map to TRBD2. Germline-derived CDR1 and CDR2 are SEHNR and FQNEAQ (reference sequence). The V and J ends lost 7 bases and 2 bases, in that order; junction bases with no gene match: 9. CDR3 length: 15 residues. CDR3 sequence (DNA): TGTGCCAGCACCGGGGGGACTAGGCTTCAAGAGACCCAGTACTTC. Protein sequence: CASTGGTRLQETQYF.

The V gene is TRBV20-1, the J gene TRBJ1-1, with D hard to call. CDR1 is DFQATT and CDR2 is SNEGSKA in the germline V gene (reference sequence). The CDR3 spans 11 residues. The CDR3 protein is CVASQNTEAFF. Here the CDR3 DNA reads TGCGTCGCGTCTCAGAACACTGAAGCTTTCTTT.

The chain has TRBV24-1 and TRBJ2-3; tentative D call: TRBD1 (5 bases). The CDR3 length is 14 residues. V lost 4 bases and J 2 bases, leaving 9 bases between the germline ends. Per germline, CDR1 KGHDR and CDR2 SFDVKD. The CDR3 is CATSDTRDTDTQYF. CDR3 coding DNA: TGTGCCACCAGTGACACCAGGGACACAGATACGCAGTATTTT.

The CDR3: CATSRLSSGSNEQYF. Here the CDR3 DNA reads TGTGCCACCAGCAGGCTTTCTAGCGGGAGCAACGAGCAGTACTTC. The genes are TRBV15 and TRBJ2-7, with TRBD2 matching over 10 bases. This CDR3 contains 15 residues. CDR1 and CDR2 from the germline V gene are LNHNV and YYDKDF (reference sequence). The ends lost 3 bases at V and 5 bases at J; junction bases unmatched: 7.

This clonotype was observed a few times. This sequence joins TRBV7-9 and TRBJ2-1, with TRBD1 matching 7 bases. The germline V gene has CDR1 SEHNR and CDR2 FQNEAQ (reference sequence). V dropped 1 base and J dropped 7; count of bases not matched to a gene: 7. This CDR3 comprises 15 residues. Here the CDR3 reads CASSLGGGDGNEQFF. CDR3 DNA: TGTGCCAGCAGCTTAGGAGGGGGCGACGGTAATGAGCAGTTCTTC.

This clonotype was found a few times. The CDR3 bases are TGTGCCAGCAGTGAGACACCTAACTATGGCTACACCTTC. Protein: CASSETPNYGYTF. The chain couples TRBV12-3 or TRBV12-4 to TRBJ1-2; unclear D gene. Trimming shortened V by 5 bases and J by 0 bases, and 7 bases separated the two germline ends. CDR3 length: 13 residues.

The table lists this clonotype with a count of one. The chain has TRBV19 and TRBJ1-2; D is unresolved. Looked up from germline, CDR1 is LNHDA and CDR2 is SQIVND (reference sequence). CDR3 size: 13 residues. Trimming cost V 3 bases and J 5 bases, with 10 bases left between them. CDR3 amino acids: CASSIVQMYGYTF. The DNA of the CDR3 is TGTGCCAGTAGTATCGTACAGATGTATGGCTACACCTTC.